This T cell receptor (beta chain) was identified during a study of cytomegalovirus exposure and HLA in healthy donors (TCRdb year 2017). At the level of the whole study: According to an earlier analysis of several hundred of the donors, about 179 million T cells yielded roughly 110 million unique TCR beta sequences and less than 300 Gb of sequence data. A later analysis re-examined previously published TCR beta repertoires from roughly 650 donors and added high-resolution HLA genotyping to investigate patterns of TCR occurrence. To predict cytomegalovirus infection status, the study combined high-throughput TCR immunosequencing, statistical association of individual TCRs with disease status, and machine learning. In the later analysis, no new phenotypic data were used to find candidate immune exposures; instead, reliance was placed on TCR beta sequences and their occurrence across donors. The number of typed donors differed by locus: roughly 620-640 for A, B, C, DRB1 and DQB1; 522 for DQA1; 606 for DPA1; and around 450 for DPB1. Besides the first cohort of roughly 640 subjects, a separate validation cohort made up of over a hundred different subjects was used. Using immunosequencing, the study profiled T cell repertoires from around 670 subjects and related those repertoires to cytomegalovirus serostatus. On average, roughly 200,000 unique TCR beta nucleotide sequences were sequenced per donor among a few hundred genotyped donors of the cohort, with roughly 18% of those sequences being non-productive. All discovery cohort repertoires had been generated on a single sequencing platform. Donor age, sex, ethnicity and CMV serostatus were compiled together with the repertoire data. Roughly 5 DR-DQ haplotypes were handled as single units for association and clustering, since linkage in the cohort was strong. The aim of the study was to test whether cataloging public T cell receptors could identify signatures of past pathogen exposure. A later genetic analysis used genome-wide SNP genotypes for about 55% of the 666 donors, treating that subset as a discovery cohort. To decide whether each TCR beta V gene segment behaved as functional or pseudogenic, an earlier analysis of some 580 of the donors relied on high-throughput TCR beta sequencing. Approximately 310 gigabases of sequencing data and tens of millions of unique TCR sequences were included in an early release covering several hundred HLA-typed donors. Among the roughly 370 genotyped donors, about 85% belonged to the genetic ancestry cluster associated with self-reported Caucasian donors. HLA typing covered class I and class II loci at four-digit resolution.

The library was prepared using the immunoSEQ multiplex PCR assay. For the multiplex PCR, a mixture combining 60 forward primers for TCR Vbeta segments and 13 reverse primers for TCR Jbeta segments was used. A multiplex PCR assay on genomic DNA amplified the CDR3 region of rearranged TCR beta genes. Amplified TCR beta libraries were sequenced as 87-base-pair reads on the Illumina HiSeq System. In the authors' own workflow: Across the 666 repertoires, a later analysis counted roughly 84 million unique TCR beta chains, 8.5 million to 12 million of which were shared by at least two donors. To remove PCR and sequencing errors, raw reads were error-corrected and collapsed into unique sequences using a nearest-neighbor algorithm that merged closely related sequences. CDR3 sequences were aligned to IMGT reference sequences to assign V, D and J gene segments. Each retained sequence needed at least a six-nucleotide match to both a V gene segment and a J gene segment. Rearrangements were called productive when the CDR3 lacked stop codons and stayed in frame with V and J; all others were non-productive. CDR3 was defined according to IMGT convention as the region running from the second conserved V-encoded cysteine to the conserved J-encoded phenylalanine. The earlier analysis of about 640 of the donors excluded any sequence lacking an unambiguous match to a single V gene segment. An earlier analysis of a few hundred of the donors classified V segments as functional when productive rearrangements were above 56.7% and as segregating when the standard deviation between donors was above 5%. A statistical classification framework was built for diagnosing cytomegalovirus status from the catalog of TCR beta chain sequences. In a later analysis, TCR nucleotide sequences were compared against IMGT/GENE-DB human TR gene sequences so that V and J genes could be assigned. In a later analysis, CDR3 sequences and most-parsimonious VDJ recombination scenarios were assigned using the TCRdist pipeline. A later analysis defined each TCR beta chain by its CDR3 amino acid sequence plus V-gene family, and excluded reads lacking a unique V-gene family. As a way to deal with suspected cross-contamination and a sequencing artifact, a later analysis dropped 450 to 600 nucleotide sequences that were highly shared and had low generation probability. For each public chain, a later analysis derived a clonal expansion index from normalized ranks of inferred template counts within each repertoire. In a later analysis, generation probabilities were computed with a VDJ recombination model fitted to out-of-frame rearrangements, and the resulting probabilities were checked against IGoR. Hypergeometric tests were used in a later analysis to score TCR-TCR, TCR-HLA and TCR-CMV co-occurrence, with a repertoire-size bias correction applied to the TCR pairs. A later analysis estimated false discovery rates by permuting HLA or CMV assignments 20 times. In a later analysis, co-occurring TCRs were grouped using DBSCAN, and TCRdist sequence similarity was added for clustering within HLA-allele-positive subsets. Repertoires with fewer than 30,000 or more than 120,000 public chains, plus five repertoires with anomalous nucleotide sharing, were excluded from co-occurrence clustering. Entries here come from immuneACCESS through TCRdb and include only in-frame sequences with V and J called. Some clones fail to appear in such tables; in the studies checked, an unresolved V gene covers under half of the shortfall, and the cause of the remainder is unknown. Clonal size and the V and J genes are those of that table, whereas D and trimming came from the DNA. A total of 95,000 or so clones appear in this sample, roughly three quarters of them only once. In total, the top ten clones hold 4.9% of the sample.

The cohort consisted of 666 healthy bone marrow donors. Cohort members were all nominally healthy when sampled, although unrecorded immune exposures were likely present. The donor tested CMV seronegative and was one of the 352 seronegative cohort members. A peripheral blood sample was provided by each donor, and peripheral blood mononuclear cells were used for TCR beta sequencing. Genomic DNA extraction from the blood cell samples was performed with the Qiagen DNeasy Blood Extraction Kit. Results the study describes overall, beyond this receptor: Correlated functional status among segregating V segments might be attributable to linkage disequilibrium, but an unknown experimental factor could not be ruled out. In a later analysis, some 18,000 TCR beta sequences were associated with specific HLA alleles at a false discovery rate of 0.05. V-gene and J-gene trimming of TCR beta chains was associated with a missense DCLRE1C variant in a later genetic analysis, and the association was replicated in an independent cohort. For the cohort, immune exposure information was limited to CMV serostatus. Some IMGT-functional V segments, including TRBV6-2 and TRBV6-3, could not be told apart with the 87-base-pair reads, so those segments were excluded. Strong co-occurrence of HLA alleles, especially DR and DQ, made assigning TCR associations to individual alleles difficult. A cluster of highly shared sequence variants was judged likely to represent a technical artifact of the sequencing pipeline. The presence/absence analyses assumed that sequencing depth was roughly uniform across donors, and that assumption may not be true. The study gave a list of 150 to 200 TCR beta chains associated with cytomegalovirus. This cohort had only TCR beta chains sequenced, and the lack of alpha or paired-chain data limited which features could be detected. In both the original and validation cohorts, the classifier was reported to diagnose cytomegalovirus status with high specificity and sensitivity. An earlier analysis of some 590 of the donors showed that most TCR beta V segments appeared in productive rearrangements either about 87% or about 30% of the time, which broadly matched IMGT annotations. Most TCR sequences were observed very rarely across donors, whereas some public TCRs were present in many individuals. Three of the identified cytomegalovirus-associated TCR beta chains were confirmed in vitro to be specific for cytomegalovirus antigens. A further reported finding was that TCR beta sequences accurately predicted the HLA-A and HLA-B alleles for most subjects in the first cohort. Because counts were too low, roughly 16 rarely observed V segments, including chromosome 9 orphons, were excluded from the earlier analysis of a few hundred of the donors. Compared with the roughly 670-donor mean, donors in an Asian-associated ancestry cluster had fewer N-insertions in productive TCRs, according to a later genetic analysis. A later analysis found that TCR association rates varied across HLA loci, with DRB1 alleles showing the most associated TCRs and HLA-C alleles the fewest. A later analysis reported that several top co-occurrence clusters appeared linked to parvovirus B19, influenza, CMV and Epstein-Barr virus. A later analysis found that most CMV-associated TCR beta chains appeared HLA-restricted, with HLA associations seemingly driven largely by CMV exposure. The authors suggested that the approach could potentially be extended to other disease states and immunological phenotypes. HLA typing was unavailable for some donors at each locus, so association tests used only the typed subset. A later analysis found that HLA-associated TCR beta chains were more clonally expanded and had lower generation probabilities than equally common non-associated chains.

The germline V gene yields SGDLS for CDR1 and YYNGEE for CDR2. Taken from cysteine to phenylalanine, the CDR3 has 16 residues. The DNA shown is the 48-base CDR3, in frame from base 1. V is shortened by 3 bases, J by 0 bases, and the region joining them spans 13 bases. As regards this clone: The antigen this receptor binds is unknown. The sample holds no much larger clone one base away, and base qualities are not on file.

This clonotype originated in a woman aged 40 to 50 in good health and CMV-seronegative. Rearrangement joined TRBV9 to TRBJ2-1, with no confidently assigned D gene. Sequencing was done on a sample of PBMCs. The DNA sequence is TGTGCCAGCAGCGGAACGTACACCAGCTCCTACAATGAGCAGTTCTTC. This encodes CASSGTYTSSYNEQFF.